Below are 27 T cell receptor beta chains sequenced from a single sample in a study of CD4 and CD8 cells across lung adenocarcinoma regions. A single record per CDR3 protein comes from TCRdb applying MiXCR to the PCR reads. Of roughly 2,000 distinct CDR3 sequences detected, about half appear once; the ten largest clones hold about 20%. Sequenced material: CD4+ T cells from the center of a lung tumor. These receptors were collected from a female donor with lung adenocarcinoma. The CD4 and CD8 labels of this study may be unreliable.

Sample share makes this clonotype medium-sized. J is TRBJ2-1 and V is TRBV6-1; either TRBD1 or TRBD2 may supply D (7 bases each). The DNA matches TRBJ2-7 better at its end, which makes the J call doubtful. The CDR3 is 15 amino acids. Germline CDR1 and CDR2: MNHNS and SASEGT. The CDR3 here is CASRGEDRTTYEQYF. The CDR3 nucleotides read TGTGCCAGCCGGGGGGAGGACAGGACTACCTACGAGCAGTACTTC.

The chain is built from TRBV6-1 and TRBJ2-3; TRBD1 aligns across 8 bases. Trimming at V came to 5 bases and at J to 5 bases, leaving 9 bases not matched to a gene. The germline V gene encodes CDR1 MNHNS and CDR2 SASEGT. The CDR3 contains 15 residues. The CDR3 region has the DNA TGTGCCAGCAGTAGAGGGACAGGTGTTAAAGATACGCAGTATTTT. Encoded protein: CASSRGTGVKDTQYF.

The CDR3 loop reads CSVEGKSGNSYNEQFF. For the CDR3, the DNA is TGCAGCGTTGAAGGAAAAAGCGGAAACTCCTACAATGAGCAGTTCTTC. The chain uses TRBV29-1 and TRBJ2-1; maybe TRBD2 (5 bases). V lost 1 base and J lost 0, with 13 bases in between. CDR1 and CDR2 from the germline V gene are SQVTM and ANQGSEA. The CDR3 has 16 amino acids.

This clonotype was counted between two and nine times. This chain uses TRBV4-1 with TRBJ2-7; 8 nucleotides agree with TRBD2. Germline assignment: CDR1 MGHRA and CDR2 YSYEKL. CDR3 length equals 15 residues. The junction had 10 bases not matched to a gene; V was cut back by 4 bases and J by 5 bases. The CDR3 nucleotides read TGCGCCAGCAGCCGACCCGGGGGACTAGGAGACGAGCAGTACTTC. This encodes CASSRPGGLGDEQYF.

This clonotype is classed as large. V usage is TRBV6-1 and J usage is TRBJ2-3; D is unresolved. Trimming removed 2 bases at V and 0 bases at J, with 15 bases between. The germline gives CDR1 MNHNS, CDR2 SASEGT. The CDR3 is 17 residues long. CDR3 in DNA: TGTGCCAGCAGTGAAAGTGGTGCAACAGATAGCACAGATACGCAGTATTTT. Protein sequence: CASSESGATDSTDTQYF.

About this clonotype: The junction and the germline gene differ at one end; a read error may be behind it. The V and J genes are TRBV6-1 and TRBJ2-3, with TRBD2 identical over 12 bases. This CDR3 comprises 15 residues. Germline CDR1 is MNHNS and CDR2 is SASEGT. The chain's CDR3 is CASSDLAGGPDMQYF. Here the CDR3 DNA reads TGTGCCAGCAGTGACCTAGCGGGAGGGCCAGACATGCAGTACTTT.

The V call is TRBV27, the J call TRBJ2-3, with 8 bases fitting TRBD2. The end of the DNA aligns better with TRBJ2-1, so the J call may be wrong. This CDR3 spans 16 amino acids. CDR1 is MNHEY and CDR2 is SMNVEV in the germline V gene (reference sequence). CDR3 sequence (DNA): TGTGCCAGCAGTTCAATTCGGACTAGCTTCTACAATGAGCAGTTCTTC. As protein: CASSSIRTSFYNEQFF.

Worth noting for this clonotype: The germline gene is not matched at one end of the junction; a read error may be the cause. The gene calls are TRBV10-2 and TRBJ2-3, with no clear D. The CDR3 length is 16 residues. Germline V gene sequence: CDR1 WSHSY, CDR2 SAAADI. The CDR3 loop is CASSDRRLQGTDMQYF. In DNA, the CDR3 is TGCGCCAGCAGTGACAGAAGGCTTCAAGGAACAGATATGCAGTATTTC.

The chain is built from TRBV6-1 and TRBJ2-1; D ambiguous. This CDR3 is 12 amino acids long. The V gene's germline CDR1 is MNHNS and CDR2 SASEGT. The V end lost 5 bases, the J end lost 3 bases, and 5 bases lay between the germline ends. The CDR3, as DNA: TGTGCCAGCAGTCCTGTCTACAATGAGCAGTTCTTC. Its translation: CASSPVYNEQFF.

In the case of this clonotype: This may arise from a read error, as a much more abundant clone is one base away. The CDR3 DNA follows: TGTGCCAGCAGTTTATTACAGGGGGGCCCCTCAACCCAGTTCTTC. This gives the protein CASSLLQGGPSTQFF. The rearrangement links TRBV12-3 or TRBV12-4 to TRBJ2-1, with TRBD1 identical over 8 bases. The CDR3 length is 15 residues. With V trimmed by 2 bases and J by 13 bases, 13 bases remained unmatched.

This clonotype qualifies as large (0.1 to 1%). The CDR3, as DNA: TGTGCCAGCAGTGAAAGGGGGGTCTACAATGAGCAGTTCTTC. It codes for CASSERGVYNEQFF. The chain has TRBV6-1 and TRBJ2-1; D is possibly TRBD1 or TRBD2 (6 bases each). Germline CDR1 reads MNHNS; CDR2 reads SASEGT. The length of the CDR3 is 14 residues. Trimming stripped 2 bases from V and 3 bases from J, with 8 bases between.

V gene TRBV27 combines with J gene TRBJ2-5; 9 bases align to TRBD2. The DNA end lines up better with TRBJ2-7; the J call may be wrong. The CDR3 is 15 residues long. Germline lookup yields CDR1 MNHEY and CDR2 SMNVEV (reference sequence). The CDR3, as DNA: TGTGCCAGCAGGGTCGGACTAGCGCCAAACTACGAGCAGTACTTC. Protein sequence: CASRVGLAPNYEQYF.

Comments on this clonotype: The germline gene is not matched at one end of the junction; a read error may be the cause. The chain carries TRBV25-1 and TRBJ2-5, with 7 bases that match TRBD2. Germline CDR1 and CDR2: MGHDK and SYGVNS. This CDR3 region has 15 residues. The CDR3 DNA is TGTGCCAGCAGTGAAACGGGAGGAACCGCAGAGACGCAGTACTTC. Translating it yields CASSETGGTAETQYF.

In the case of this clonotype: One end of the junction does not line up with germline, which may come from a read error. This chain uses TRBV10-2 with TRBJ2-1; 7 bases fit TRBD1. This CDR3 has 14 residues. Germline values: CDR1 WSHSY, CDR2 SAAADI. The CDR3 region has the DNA TGCGCCAGCACCGAGGACAGGACTTACACTGAGCAGTTCTTC. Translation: CASTEDRTYTEQFF.

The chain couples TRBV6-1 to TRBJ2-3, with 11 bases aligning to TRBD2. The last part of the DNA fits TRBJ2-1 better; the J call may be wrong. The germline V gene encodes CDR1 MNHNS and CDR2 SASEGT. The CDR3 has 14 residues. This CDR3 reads CASSRLAGNNEQFF. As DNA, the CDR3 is TGTGCCAGCAGTAGACTAGCGGGGAACAATGAGCAGTTCTTC.

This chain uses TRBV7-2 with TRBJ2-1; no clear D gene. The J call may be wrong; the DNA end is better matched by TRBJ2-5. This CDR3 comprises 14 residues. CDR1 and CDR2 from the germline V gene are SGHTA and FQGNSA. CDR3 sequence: CASSLGSVGETQYF. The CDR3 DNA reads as TGTGCCAGCAGCTTAGGGTCAGTCGGGGAGACCCAGTACTTC.

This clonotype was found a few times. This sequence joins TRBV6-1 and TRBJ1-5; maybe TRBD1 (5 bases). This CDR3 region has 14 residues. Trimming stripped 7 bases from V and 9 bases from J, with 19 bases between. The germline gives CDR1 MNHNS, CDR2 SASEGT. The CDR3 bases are TGTGCCAGCAACAAACTTTGGGACGGCTGGCCCCAGCATTTT. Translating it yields CASNKLWDGWPQHF.

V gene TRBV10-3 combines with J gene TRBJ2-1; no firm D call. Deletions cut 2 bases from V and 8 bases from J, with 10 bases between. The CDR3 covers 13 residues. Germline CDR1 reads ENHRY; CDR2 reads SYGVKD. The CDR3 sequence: CAISEISMDEQFF. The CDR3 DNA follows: TGTGCCATCAGTGAGATCAGTATGGATGAGCAGTTCTTC.

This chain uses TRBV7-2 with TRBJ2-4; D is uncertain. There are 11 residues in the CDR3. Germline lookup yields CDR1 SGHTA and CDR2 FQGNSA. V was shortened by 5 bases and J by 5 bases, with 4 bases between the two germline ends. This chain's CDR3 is CASSRQNIQYF. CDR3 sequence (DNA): TGTGCCAGCAGCCGCCAAAACATTCAGTACTTC.

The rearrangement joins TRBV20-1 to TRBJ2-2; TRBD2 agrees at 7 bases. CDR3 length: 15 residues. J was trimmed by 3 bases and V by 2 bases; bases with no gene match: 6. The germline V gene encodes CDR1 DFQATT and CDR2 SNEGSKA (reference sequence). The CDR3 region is CSARLGGRDTGELFF. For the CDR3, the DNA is TGCAGTGCTAGACTAGGTGGGAGGGACACCGGGGAGCTGTTTTTT.

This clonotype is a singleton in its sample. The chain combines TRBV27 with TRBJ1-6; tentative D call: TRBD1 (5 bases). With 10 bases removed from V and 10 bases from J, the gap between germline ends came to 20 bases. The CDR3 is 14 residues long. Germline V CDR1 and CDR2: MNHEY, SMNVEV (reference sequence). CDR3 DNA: TGTGCCAACAAAATTTGGGGGGAAGGATCACCCCTCCACTTT. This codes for CANKIWGEGSPLHF.

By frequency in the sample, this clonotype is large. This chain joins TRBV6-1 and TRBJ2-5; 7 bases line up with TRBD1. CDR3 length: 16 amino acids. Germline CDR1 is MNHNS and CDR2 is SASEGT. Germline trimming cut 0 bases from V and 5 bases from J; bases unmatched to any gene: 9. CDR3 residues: CASSEARDSLWETQYF. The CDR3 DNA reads TGTGCCAGCAGTGAAGCAAGGGACAGTCTCTGGGAGACCCAGTACTTC.

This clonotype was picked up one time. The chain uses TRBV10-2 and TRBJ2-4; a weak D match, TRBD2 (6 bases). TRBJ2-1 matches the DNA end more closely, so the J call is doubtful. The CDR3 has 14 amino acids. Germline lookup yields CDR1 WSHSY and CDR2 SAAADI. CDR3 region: CATLRGLVRDEQFF. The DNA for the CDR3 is TGCGCCACTCTCCGGGGGTTAGTTAGGGACGAGCAGTTCTTC.

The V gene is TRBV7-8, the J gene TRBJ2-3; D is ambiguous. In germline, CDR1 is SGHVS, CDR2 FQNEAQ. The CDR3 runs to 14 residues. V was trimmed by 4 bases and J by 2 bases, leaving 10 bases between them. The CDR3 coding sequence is TGTGCCAGCAGCTATGGGCAGGTCACAGATACGCAGTATTTT. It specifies CASSYGQVTDTQYF.

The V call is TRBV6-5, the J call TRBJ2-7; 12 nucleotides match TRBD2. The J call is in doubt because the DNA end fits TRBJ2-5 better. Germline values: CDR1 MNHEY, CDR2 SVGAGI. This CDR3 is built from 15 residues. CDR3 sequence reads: CASSSRLAGAETQYF. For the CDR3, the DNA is TGTGCCAGCAGTTCCCGACTAGCGGGAGCGGAGACCCAGTACTTC.

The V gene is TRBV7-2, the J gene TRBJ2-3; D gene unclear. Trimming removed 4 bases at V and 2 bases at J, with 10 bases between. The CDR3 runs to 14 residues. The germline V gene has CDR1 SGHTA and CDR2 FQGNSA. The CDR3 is CASSSLGTTDTQYF. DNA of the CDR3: TGTGCCAGCAGCTCCCTGGGCACCACAGATACGCAGTATTTT.

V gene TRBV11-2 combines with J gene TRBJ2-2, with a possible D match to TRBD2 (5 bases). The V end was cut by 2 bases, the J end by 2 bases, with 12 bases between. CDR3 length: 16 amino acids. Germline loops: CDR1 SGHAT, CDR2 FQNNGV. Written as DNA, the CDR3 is TGTGCCAGCAGCTTATTAGTCGGGATAAACACCGGGGAGCTGTTTTTT. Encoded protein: CASSLLVGINTGELFF.